This paragraph reports one TCR beta chain. Its antigen is not known. This record comes from a study of brain T cells in children with intractable seizures. Study-wide results and caveats: Only CDR3 sequence similarity suggested viral specificity, without known HCMV serostatus. Absence of clones before surgery may stem from lower sequencing depth.

Germline V gives CDR1 LNHDA, CDR2 SQIVND (reference sequence). The V end was cut by 5 bases, the J end by 1 base, with 10 bases between. The CDR3 consists of 14 residues. Time point specified: blood from clinic visit 5 months post-surgery; TSC patient then seizure free. Sequencing was limited to surgery cases with top T cell transcript signatures in brain tissue. At least one anti-epileptic drug was given before surgery. Using immunoSEQ multiplex PCR, the repertoire was profiled, and TCRdb retains in-frame clones only, with some absent. The sample shows hundreds of thousands of clones, approximately 93% of them seen only once.

Sample: peripheral blood, taken about 5 months after surgery. This TCR derives from a boy under three years old with tuberous sclerosis and intractable seizures. The chain joins TRBV19 to TRBJ2-3, with D possibly TRBD2 on 5 matching bases. The CDR3 DNA reads as TGTGCCAGTAGTGAGGGATTAGGCACAGATACGCAGTATTTT. This gives the protein CASSEGLGTDTQYF.